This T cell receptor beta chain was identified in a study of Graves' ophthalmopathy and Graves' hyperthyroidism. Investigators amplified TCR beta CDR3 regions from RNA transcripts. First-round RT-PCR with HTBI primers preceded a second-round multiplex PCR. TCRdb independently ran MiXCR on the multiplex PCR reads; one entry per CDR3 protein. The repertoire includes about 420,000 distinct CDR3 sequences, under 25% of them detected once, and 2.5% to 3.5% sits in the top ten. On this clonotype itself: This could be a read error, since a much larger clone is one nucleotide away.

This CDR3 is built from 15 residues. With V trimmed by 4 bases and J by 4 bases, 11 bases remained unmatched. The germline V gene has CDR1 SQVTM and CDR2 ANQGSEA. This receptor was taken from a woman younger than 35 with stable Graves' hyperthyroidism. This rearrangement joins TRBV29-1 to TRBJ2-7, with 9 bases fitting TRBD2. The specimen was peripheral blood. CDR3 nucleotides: TGCAGCGTTGCGGACTCTAGCGGGAATGGATACGAGCAGTACTTC. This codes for CSVADSSGNGYEQYF.